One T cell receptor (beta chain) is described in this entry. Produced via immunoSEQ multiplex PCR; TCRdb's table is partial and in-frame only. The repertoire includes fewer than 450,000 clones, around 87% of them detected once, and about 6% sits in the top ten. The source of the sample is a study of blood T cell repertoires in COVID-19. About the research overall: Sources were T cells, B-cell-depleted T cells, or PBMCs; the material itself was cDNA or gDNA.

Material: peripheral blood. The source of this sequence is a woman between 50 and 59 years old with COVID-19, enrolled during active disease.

The chain's CDR3 is CASSKRENTGELFF. The DNA for the CDR3 is TGCGCCAGCAGCAAGCGGGAAAATACCGGGGAGCTGTTTTTT. The rearrangement uses TRBV5-1 and TRBJ2-2; 7 bases match TRBD2. CDR1 and CDR2 from the germline V gene are SGHRS and YFSETQ. The CDR3 runs 14 residues. J was trimmed by 5 bases and V by 4 bases; bases with no gene match: 5.